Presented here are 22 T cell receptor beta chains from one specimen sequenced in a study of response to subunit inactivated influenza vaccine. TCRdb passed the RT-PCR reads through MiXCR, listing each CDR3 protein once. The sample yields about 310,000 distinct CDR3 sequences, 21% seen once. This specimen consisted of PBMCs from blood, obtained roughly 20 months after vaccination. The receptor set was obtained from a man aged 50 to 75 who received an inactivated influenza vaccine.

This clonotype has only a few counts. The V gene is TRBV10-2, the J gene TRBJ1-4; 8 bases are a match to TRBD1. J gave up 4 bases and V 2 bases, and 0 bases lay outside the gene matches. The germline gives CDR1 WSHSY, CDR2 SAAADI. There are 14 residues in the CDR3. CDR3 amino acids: CASSEDRGNEKLFF. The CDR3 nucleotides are TGCGCCAGCAGTGAGGACAGGGGTAATGAAAAACTGTTTTTT.

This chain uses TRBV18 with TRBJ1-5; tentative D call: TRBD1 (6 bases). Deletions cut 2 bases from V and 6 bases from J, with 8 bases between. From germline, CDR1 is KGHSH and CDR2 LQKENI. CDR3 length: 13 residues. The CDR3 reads CASSPGGFQPQHF. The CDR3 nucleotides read TGTGCCAGCTCACCAGGGGGCTTTCAGCCCCAGCATTTT.

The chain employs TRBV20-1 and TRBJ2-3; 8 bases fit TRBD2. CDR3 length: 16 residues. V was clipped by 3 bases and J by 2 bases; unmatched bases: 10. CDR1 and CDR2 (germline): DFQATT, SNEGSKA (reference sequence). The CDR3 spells CSASGIGAGDTDTQYF. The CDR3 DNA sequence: TGCAGTGCTAGTGGTATCGGAGCGGGGGACACAGATACGCAGTATTTT.

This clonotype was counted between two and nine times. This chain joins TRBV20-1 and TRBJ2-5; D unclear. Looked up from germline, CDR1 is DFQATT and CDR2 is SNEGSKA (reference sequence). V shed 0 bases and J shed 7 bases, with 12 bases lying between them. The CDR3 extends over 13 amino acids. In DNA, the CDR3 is TGCAGTGCTAGAGAAGAAAATCAGTGGACCCAGTACTTC. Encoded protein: CSAREENQWTQYF.

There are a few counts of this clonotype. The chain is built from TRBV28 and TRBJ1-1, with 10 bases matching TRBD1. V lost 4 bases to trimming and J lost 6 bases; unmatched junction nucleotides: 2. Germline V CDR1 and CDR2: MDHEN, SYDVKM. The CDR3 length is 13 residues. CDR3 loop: CASSWTGGSEAFF. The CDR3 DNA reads TGTGCCAGCAGTTGGACAGGGGGGTCTGAAGCTTTCTTT.

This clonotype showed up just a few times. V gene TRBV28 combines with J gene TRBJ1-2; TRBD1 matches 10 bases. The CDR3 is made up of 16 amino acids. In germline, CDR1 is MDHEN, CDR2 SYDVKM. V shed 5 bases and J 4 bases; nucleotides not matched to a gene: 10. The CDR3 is CASSPGTGVVSYGYTF. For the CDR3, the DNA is TGTGCCAGCAGTCCCGGGACAGGGGTAGTTAGCTATGGCTACACCTTC.

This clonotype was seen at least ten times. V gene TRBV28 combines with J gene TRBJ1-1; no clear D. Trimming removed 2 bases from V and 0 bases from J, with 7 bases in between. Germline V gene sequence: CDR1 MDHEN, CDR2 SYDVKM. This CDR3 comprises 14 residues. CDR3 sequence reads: CASSLMELNTEAFF. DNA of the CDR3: TGTGCCAGCAGTTTAATGGAACTGAACACTGAAGCTTTCTTT.

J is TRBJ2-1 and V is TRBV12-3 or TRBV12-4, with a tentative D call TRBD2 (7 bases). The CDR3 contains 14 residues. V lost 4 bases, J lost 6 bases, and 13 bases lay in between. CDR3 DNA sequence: TGTGCCAGCAGTTGGGGAGGGGGTGGCAATGAGCAGTTCTTC. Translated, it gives CASSWGGGGNEQFF.

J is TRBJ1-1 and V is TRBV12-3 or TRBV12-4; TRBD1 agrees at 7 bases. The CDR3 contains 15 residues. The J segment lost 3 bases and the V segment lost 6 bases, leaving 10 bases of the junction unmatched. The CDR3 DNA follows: TGTGCCAGCAGACCACGACAGGGTTTTTACACTGAAGCTTTCTTT. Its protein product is CASRPRQGFYTEAFF.

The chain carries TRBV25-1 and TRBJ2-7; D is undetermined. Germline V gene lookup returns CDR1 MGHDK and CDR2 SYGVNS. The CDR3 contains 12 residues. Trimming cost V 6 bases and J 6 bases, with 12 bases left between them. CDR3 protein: CASRAPMSEQYF. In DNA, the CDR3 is TGTGCCAGCAGGGCCCCGATGAGCGAGCAGTACTTC.

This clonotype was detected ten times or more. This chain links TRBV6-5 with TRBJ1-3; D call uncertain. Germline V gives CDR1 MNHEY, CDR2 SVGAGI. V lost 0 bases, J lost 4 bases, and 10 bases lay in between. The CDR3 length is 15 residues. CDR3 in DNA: TGTGCCAGCAGTTACTCCGGGATTTCGGGAAACACCATATATTTT. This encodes CASSYSGISGNTIYF.

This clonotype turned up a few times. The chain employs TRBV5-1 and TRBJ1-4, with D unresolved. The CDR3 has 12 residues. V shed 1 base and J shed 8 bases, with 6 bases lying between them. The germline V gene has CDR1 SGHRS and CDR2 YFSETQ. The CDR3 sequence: CASSLIREKLFF. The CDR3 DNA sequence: TGCGCCAGCAGCTTGATCCGGGAAAAACTGTTTTTT.

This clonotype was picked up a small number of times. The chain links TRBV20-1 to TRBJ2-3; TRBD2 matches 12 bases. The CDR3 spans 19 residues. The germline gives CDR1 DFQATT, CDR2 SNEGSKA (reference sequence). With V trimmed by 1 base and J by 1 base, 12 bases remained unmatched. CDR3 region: CSARGGASGRAQGTDTQYF. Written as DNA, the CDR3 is TGCAGTGCTAGAGGAGGGGCTAGCGGGAGGGCCCAAGGCACAGATACGCAGTATTTT.

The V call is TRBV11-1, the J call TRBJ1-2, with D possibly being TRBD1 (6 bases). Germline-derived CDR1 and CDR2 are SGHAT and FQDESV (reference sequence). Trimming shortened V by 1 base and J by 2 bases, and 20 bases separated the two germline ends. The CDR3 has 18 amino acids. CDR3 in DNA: TGTGCCAGCAGCTTAGATGAGAAAGGCAGGGGACGAAACTATGGCTACACCTTC. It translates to CASSLDEKGRGRNYGYTF.

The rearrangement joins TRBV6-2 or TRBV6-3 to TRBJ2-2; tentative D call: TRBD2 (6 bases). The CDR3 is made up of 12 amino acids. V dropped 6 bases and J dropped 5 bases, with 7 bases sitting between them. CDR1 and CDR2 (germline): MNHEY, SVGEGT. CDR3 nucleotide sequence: TGTGCCAGCAGGGAGGGGACCGGGGAGCTGTTTTTT. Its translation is CASREGTGELFF.

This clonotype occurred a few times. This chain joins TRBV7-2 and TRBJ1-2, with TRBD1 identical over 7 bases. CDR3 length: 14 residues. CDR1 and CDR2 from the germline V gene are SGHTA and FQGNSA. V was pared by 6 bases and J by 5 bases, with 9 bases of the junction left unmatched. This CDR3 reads CASRPPGGAYGYTF. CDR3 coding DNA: TGTGCCAGCAGACCCCCAGGGGGGGCATATGGCTACACCTTC.

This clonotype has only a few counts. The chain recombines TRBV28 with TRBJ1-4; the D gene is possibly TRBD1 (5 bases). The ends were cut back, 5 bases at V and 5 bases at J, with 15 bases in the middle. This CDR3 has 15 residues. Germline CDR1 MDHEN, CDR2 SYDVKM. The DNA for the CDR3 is TGTGCCAGCAGTCCTTGGTTGGGGCAGAATGAAAAACTGTTTTTT. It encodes CASSPWLGQNEKLFF. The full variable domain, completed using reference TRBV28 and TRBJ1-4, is DVKVTQSSRYLVKRTGEKVFLECVQDMDHENMFWYRQDPGLGLRLIYFSYDVKMKEKGDIPEGYSVSREKKERFSLILESASTNQTSMYLCASSPWLGQNEKLFFGSGTQLSVL.

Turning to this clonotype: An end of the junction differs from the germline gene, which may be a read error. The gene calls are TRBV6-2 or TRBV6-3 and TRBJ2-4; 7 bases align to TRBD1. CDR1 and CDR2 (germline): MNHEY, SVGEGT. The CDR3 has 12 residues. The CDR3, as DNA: TGTGCCAGCAGTTACTCAGGGGGCGCGGATAACTTC. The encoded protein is CASSYSGGADNF.

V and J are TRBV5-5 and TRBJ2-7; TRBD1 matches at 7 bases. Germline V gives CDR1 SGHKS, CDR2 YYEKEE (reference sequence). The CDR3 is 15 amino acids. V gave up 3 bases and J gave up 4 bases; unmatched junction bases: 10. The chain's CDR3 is CASSSIKGAGYEQYF. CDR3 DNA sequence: TGTGCCAGCAGCTCGATCAAGGGGGCAGGATACGAGCAGTACTTC.

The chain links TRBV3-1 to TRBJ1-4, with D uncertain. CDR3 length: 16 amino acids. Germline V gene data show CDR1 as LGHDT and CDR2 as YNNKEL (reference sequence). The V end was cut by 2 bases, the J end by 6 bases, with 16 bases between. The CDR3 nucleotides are TGTGCCAGCAGCCAAAAATCAGGCATCCGGCATGAAAAACTGTTTTTT. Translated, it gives CASSQKSGIRHEKLFF.

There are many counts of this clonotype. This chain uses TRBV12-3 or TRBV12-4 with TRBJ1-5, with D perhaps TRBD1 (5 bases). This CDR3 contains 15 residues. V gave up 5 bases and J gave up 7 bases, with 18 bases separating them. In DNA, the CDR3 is TGTGCCAGCAGTCCCACCCCGGGGGTGGGGCAGCCCCAGCATTTT. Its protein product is CASSPTPGVGQPQHF.

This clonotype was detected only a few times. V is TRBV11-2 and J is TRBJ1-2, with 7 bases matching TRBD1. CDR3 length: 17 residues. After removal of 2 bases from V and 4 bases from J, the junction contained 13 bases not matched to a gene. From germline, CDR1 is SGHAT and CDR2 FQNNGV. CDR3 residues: CASSLSRDRAEGYGYTF. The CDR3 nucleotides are TGTGCCAGCAGCTTATCACGAGACAGGGCTGAAGGCTATGGCTACACCTTC.